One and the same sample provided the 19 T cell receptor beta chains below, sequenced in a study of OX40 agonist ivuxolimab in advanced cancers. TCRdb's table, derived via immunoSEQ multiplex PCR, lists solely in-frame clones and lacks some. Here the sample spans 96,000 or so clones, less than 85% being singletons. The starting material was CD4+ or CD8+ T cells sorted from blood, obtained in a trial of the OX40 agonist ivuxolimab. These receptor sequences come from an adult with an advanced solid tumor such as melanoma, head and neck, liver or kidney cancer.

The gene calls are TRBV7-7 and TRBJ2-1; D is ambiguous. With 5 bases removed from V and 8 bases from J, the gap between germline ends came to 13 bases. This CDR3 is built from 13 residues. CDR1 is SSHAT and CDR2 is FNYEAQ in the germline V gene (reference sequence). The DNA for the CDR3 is TGTGCCAGCAGCATATCTGGGGTGGATGAGCAGTTCTTC. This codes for CASSISGVDEQFF. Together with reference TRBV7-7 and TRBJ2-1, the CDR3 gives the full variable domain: GAGVSQSPRYKVTKRGQDVTLRCDPISSHATLYWYQQALGQGPEFLTYFNYEAQPDKSGLPSDRFSAERPEGSISTLTIQRTEQRDSAMYRCASSISGVDEQFFGPGTRLTVL.

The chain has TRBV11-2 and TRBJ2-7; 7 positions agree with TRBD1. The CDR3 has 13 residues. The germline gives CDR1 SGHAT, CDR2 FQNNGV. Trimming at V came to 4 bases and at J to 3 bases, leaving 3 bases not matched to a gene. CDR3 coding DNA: TGTGCCAGCAGCTATGGGACAGTCTACGAGCAGTACTTC. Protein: CASSYGTVYEQYF.

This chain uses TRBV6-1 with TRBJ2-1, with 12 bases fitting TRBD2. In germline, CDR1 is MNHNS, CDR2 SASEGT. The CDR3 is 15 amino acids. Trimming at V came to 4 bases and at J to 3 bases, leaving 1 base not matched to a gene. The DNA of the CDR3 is TGTGCCAGCAGTGCTAGCGGGAGGGTCTACAATGAGCAGTTCTTC. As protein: CASSASGRVYNEQFF.

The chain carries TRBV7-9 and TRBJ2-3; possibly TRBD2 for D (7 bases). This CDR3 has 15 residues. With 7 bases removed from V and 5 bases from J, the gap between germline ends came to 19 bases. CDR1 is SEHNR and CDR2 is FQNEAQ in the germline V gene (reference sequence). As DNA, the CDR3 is TGTGCCAGCACCAAAGGGGGGGATTTTGGAGATACGCAGTATTTT. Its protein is CASTKGGDFGDTQYF.

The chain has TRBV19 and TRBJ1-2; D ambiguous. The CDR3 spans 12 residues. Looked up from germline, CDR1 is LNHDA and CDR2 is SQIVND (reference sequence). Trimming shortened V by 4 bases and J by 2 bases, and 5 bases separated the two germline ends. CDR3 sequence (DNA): TGTGCCAGTAGTAAACAGAACTATGGCTACACCTTC. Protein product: CASSKQNYGYTF.

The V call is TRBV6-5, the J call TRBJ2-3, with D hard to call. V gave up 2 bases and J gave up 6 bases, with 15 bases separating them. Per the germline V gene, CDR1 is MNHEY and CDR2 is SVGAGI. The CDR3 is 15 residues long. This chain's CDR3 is CASSYAGPIGDTQYF. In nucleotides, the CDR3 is TGTGCCAGCAGTTACGCAGGCCCAATTGGGGATACGCAGTATTTT.

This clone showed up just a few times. The CDR3 DNA follows: TGTGCAAGTCGCTTAGATCCAACTAGCGATCATCAGTACTTC. As protein: CASRLDPTSDHQYF. V gene TRBV12-2 combines with J gene TRBJ2-7; the table's TRBD2 call for D was not verified on the DNA. TRBV12-2 constitutes a pseudogene. This CDR3 comprises 14 residues.

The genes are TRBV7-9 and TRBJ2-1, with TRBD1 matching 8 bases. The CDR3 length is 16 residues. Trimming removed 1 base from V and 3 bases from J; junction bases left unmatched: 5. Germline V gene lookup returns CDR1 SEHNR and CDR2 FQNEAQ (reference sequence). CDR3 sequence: CASSLDRGNSYNEQFF. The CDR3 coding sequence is TGTGCCAGCAGCTTAGACAGGGGGAATAGCTACAATGAGCAGTTCTTC.

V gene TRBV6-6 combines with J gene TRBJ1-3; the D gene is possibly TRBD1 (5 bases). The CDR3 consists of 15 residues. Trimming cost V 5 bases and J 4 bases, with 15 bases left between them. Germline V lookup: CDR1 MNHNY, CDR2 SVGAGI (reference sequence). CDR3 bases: TGTGCCAGCAGTCCACCTGGCAGGGAAGGAAACACCATATATTTT. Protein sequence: CASSPPGREGNTIYF.

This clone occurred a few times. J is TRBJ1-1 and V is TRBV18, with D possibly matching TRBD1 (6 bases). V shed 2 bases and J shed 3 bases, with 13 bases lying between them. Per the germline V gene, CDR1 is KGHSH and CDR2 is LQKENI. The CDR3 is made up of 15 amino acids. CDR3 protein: CASSPFRGRDTEAFF. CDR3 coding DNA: TGTGCCAGCTCACCATTCCGGGGGCGGGACACTGAAGCTTTCTTT.

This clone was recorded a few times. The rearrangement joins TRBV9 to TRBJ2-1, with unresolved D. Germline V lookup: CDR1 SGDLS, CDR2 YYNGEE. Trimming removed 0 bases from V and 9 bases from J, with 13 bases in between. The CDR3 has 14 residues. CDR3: CASSVVEEWGEQFF. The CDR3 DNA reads TGTGCCAGCAGCGTAGTTGAGGAGTGGGGTGAGCAGTTCTTC.

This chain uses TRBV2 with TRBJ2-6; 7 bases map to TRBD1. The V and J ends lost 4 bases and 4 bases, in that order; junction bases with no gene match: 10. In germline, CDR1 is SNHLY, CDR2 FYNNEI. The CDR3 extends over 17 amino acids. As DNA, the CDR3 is TGTGCCAGCAGTGCCCCTCGACAGGGTTCAGGGGCCAACGTCCTGACTTTC. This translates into CASSAPRQGSGANVLTF.

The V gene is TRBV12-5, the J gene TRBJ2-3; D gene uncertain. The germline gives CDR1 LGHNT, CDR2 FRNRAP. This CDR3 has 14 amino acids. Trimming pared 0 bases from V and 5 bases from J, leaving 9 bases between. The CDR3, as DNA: TGTGCTAGTGGTTTGGTACTGTCAGGAGATACGCAGTATTTT. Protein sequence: CASGLVLSGDTQYF.

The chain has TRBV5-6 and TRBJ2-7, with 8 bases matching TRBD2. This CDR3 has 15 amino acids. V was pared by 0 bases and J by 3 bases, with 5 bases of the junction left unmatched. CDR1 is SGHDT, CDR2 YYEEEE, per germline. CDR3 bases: TGTGCCAGCAGCTTGGACACTAGCGGAATCTACGAGCAGTACTTC. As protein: CASSLDTSGIYEQYF.

The CDR3 here is CASSPSSGGRLNHPYEQYF. CDR3 sequence (DNA): TGTGCCAGCAGCCCAAGCTCAGGTGGGAGACTAAACCACCCCTACGAGCAGTACTTC. The chain combines TRBV9 with TRBJ2-7; possible D gene TRBD2, 5 bases. The germline gives CDR1 SGDLS, CDR2 YYNGEE. V gave up 4 bases and J gave up 2 bases, with 28 bases separating them. This CDR3 has 19 amino acids.

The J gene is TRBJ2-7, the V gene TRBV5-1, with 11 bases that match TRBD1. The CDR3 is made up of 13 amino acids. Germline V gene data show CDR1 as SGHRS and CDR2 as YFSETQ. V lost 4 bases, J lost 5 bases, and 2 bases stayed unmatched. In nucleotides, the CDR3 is TGCGCCAGCAGCGGGACAGGGGGGCACGAGCAGTACTTC. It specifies CASSGTGGHEQYF.

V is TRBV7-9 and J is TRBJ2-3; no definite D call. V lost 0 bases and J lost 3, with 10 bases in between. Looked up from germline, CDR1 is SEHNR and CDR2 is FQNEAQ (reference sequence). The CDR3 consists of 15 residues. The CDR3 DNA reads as TGTGCCAGCAGCTTAGCCGGTAGGAAGACAGATACGCAGTATTTT. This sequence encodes CASSLAGRKTDTQYF.

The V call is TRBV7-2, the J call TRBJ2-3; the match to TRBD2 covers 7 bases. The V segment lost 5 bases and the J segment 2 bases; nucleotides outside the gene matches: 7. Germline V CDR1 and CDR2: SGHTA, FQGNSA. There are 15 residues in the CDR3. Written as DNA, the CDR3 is TGTGCCAGCAGCCCACAGCGGGGTCCCACAGATACGCAGTATTTT. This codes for CASSPQRGPTDTQYF.

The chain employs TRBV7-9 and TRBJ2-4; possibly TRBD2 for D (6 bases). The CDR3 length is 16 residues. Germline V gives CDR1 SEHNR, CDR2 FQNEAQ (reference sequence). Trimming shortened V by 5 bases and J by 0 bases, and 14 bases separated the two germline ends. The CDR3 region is CASSPSPGVAKNIQYF. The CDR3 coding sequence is TGTGCCAGCAGCCCCAGTCCGGGGGTAGCCAAAAACATTCAGTACTTC.